The next 30 T cell receptor beta chains were all read from a single sample in a study of identifying expanded T cells in peripheral blood. Sequenced by immunoSEQ multiplex PCR; TCRdb stores in-frame clones only, minus some. The table lists over 80,000 clones, about 90% of them singletons. What was sequenced was blood. Receptors were obtained from a person aged 18 to 70 in good health.

V gene TRBV6-5 combines with J gene TRBJ1-6; D is possibly TRBD1 (6 bases). CDR1 and CDR2 from the germline V gene are MNHEY and SVGAGI. CDR3 size: 11 residues. Trimming took 5 bases from V and 13 from J, leaving 9 bases between them. The CDR3 DNA is TGTGCCAGCAGTGGAGGGGGGCCCCTCCACTTT. The encoded protein is CASSGGGPLHF.

V usage is TRBV12-5 and J usage is TRBJ2-2; a possible D gene is TRBD1 (6 bases). CDR3 length: 15 residues. Trimming took 1 base from V and 5 from J, leaving 11 bases between them. In germline, CDR1 is LGHNT, CDR2 FRNRAP. CDR3 DNA: TGTGCTAGTGGTTTGGCAACAGGGTTGACCGGGGAGCTGTTTTTT. It specifies CASGLATGLTGELFF.

The J gene is TRBJ1-2, the V gene TRBV2, with D unresolved. The V gene lost 4 bases and the J gene lost 10 bases, with 7 bases spanning the gap. The germline V gene has CDR1 SNHLY and CDR2 FYNNEI. The CDR3 covers 10 residues. Here the CDR3 reads CASSAVYYTF. CDR3 sequence (DNA): TGTGCCAGCAGTGCAGTTTACTACACCTTC.

CDR3 in amino acids: CASSPRATTVSVTEAFF. The CDR3 DNA follows: TGTGCCAGTAGTCCCCGGGCGACGACAGTAAGCGTAACTGAAGCTTTCTTT. The chain joins TRBV19 to TRBJ1-1, with a weak D call TRBD1 (5 bases). V shed 5 bases and J shed 5 bases, with 24 bases lying between them. CDR1 and CDR2 from the germline V gene are LNHDA and SQIVND (reference sequence). There are 17 residues in the CDR3.

The chain combines TRBV5-1 with TRBJ2-5; D not certain. Germline V lookup: CDR1 SGHRS, CDR2 YFSETQ. The CDR3 has 12 amino acids. V shed 0 bases and J shed 4 bases, with 4 bases lying between them. The CDR3 bases are TGCGCCAGCAGCTTGGCTCTAGAGACCCAGTACTTC. As protein: CASSLALETQYF.

This clone came up once. The rearrangement uses TRBV2 and TRBJ1-2; D is possibly TRBD1 (5 bases). Germline CDR1 and CDR2: SNHLY and FYNNEI. Trimming stripped 5 bases from V and 7 bases from J, with 14 bases between. The CDR3 is made up of 13 amino acids. Written as DNA, the CDR3 is TGTGCCAGCAGTCAAGATCAGGGAGGTGGCTACACCTTC. This encodes CASSQDQGGGYTF.

This chain links TRBV9 with TRBJ2-3, with TRBD2 matching over 7 bases. V gave up 4 bases and J gave up 2 bases; unmatched junction bases: 10. The CDR3 runs 16 residues. Germline CDR1 and CDR2: SGDLS and YYNGEE. CDR3 nucleotides: TGTGCCAGCAGCCCCAGCGGGGTGTTATACACAGATACGCAGTATTTT. Translating it yields CASSPSGVLYTDTQYF.

This chain uses TRBV6-5 with TRBJ2-7; 9 bases agree with TRBD1. This CDR3 contains 14 residues. Germline loops: CDR1 MNHEY, CDR2 SVGAGI. With V trimmed by 4 bases and J by 5 bases, 6 bases remained unmatched. This chain's CDR3 is CASSSTDRGNEQYF. Here the CDR3 DNA reads TGTGCCAGCAGTTCCACGGACAGGGGCAACGAGCAGTACTTC.

The genes are TRBV6-6 and TRBJ1-1, with 8 nucleotides matching TRBD1. The CDR3 sequence is 16 residues long. Germline CDR1 and CDR2: MNHNY and SVGAGI (reference sequence). Trimming took 6 bases from V and 5 from J; bases not matched to a gene: 14. The DNA of the CDR3 is TGTGCCAGCAGGTCCGACAGGGGATATGTTGAGACTGAAGCTTTCTTT. Translated, it gives CASRSDRGYVETEAFF.

The chain carries TRBV4-3 and TRBJ2-5, with 8 bases fitting TRBD2. With 6 bases clipped from V and 2 bases from J, the junction kept 11 bases outside the gene matches. This CDR3 spans 16 amino acids. Germline assignment: CDR1 LGHNA and CDR2 YSLEER. This CDR3 reads CASRRSGVGGQETQYF. In DNA form, the CDR3 reads TGCGCCAGCAGGCGTAGCGGGGTGGGAGGACAAGAGACCCAGTACTTC.

This clone was detected only a few times. The rearrangement joins TRBV5-1 to TRBJ1-4, with a possible D match to TRBD1 (5 bases). CDR1 and CDR2 from the germline V gene are SGHRS and YFSETQ. Trimming removed 0 bases from V and 6 bases from J, with 18 bases in between. The CDR3 has 17 residues. The CDR3: CASSLGTSRGGHEKLFF. The CDR3, as DNA: TGCGCCAGCAGCTTGGGCACCTCGAGGGGCGGGCATGAAAAACTGTTTTTT.

A note on this clone: The same CDR3 arises from other DNA sequences in this sample as well. V and J are TRBV9 and TRBJ2-3, with 8 bases aligning to TRBD1. Trimming took 0 bases from V and 1 from J; bases not matched to a gene: 4. The CDR3 totals 16 residues. Looked up from germline, CDR1 is SGDLS and CDR2 is YYNGEE. The chain's CDR3 is CASSVAGGEGTDTQYF. The CDR3 coding sequence is TGTGCCAGCAGCGTAGCAGGGGGCGAAGGCACAGATACGCAGTATTTT.

The chain combines TRBV11-2 with TRBJ2-7; 10 bases are shared with TRBD1. CDR3 size: 15 residues. Germline V CDR1 and CDR2: SGHAT, FQNNGV. V shed 2 bases, J shed 5 bases, and the junction held 6 bases outside the gene matches. Here the CDR3 reads CASSLTGQGNHEQYF. In nucleotides, the CDR3 is TGTGCCAGCAGCTTAACGGGACAGGGGAACCACGAGCAGTACTTC. Drawing the rest from reference TRBV11-2 and TRBJ2-7, the complete variable domain is EAGVAQSPRYKIIEKRQSVAFWCNPISGHATLYWYQQILGQGPKLLIQFQNNGVVDDSQLPKDRFSAERLKGVDSTLKIQPAKLEDSAVYLCASSLTGQGNHEQYFGPGTRLTVT.

This clone was counted a few times. This chain uses TRBV4-3 with TRBJ2-7; D possibly uses TRBD1 or TRBD2 (5 bases each). Germline V lookup: CDR1 LGHNA, CDR2 YSLEER. This CDR3 region has 15 residues. V lost 6 bases, J lost 3 bases, and 18 bases lay in between. The CDR3 coding sequence is TGCGCCAGCAGACAGCGGATCGTCGACAGCTACGAGCAGTACTTC. Translating gives CASRQRIVDSYEQYF.

V usage is TRBV9 and J usage is TRBJ1-1, with a weak D call TRBD1 (5 bases). Trimming removed 4 bases from V and 4 bases from J, with 14 bases in between. Germline V gives CDR1 SGDLS, CDR2 YYNGEE. The CDR3 has 14 residues. CDR3 in DNA: TGTGCCAGCAGCTACCGTACGGGGCTCACTGAAGCTTTCTTT. This encodes CASSYRTGLTEAFF.

This sequence joins TRBV6-1 and TRBJ1-5; D is unresolved. Germline values: CDR1 MNHNS, CDR2 SASEGT. Trimming took off 6 bases at V and 7 bases at J, with 13 bases between the two ends. This CDR3 has 13 residues. The CDR3 reads CASSQRRVQPQHF. As DNA, the CDR3 is TGTGCCAGCAGCCAGCGACGGGTACAGCCCCAGCATTTT.

The chain links TRBV6-5 to TRBJ1-1; no reliable D call. From germline, CDR1 is MNHEY and CDR2 SVGAGI. The CDR3 is 14 residues long. V was shortened by 1 base and J by 5 bases, with 11 bases between the two germline ends. The CDR3 sequence: CASSYLSGVTEAFF. CDR3 sequence (DNA): TGTGCCAGCAGTTACTTATCCGGGGTGACTGAAGCTTTCTTT.

This clone appeared a few times. The rearrangement uses TRBV19 and TRBJ1-2; no clear D gene. The CDR3 sequence is 14 residues long. The germline V gene encodes CDR1 LNHDA and CDR2 SQIVND (reference sequence). V lost 4 bases, J lost 10 bases, and 19 bases lay in between. The CDR3 DNA is TGTGCCAGTAGTACCGCCGTTTTGCACGGGTCCTACACCTTC. It translates to CASSTAVLHGSYTF.

The chain recombines TRBV27 with TRBJ1-2; 8 nucleotides match TRBD1. This CDR3 has 16 residues. The V gene end was trimmed by 6 bases and the J gene end by 5 bases; junction bases not matched to a gene: 14. Looked up from germline, CDR1 is MNHEY and CDR2 is SMNVEV (reference sequence). The DNA of the CDR3 is TGTGCCAGCAGCCCGGACAGGGTAAATCAACGGTATGGCTACACCTTC. This translates into CASSPDRVNQRYGYTF.

V gene TRBV13 combines with J gene TRBJ1-1; D is unresolved. The CDR3 extends over 12 amino acids. Trimming took off 3 bases at V and 7 bases at J, with 9 bases between the two ends. Germline assignment: CDR1 PRHDT and CDR2 FYEKMQ (reference sequence). CDR3 bases: TGTGCCAGCAGCTTGGGGAAGGGTGAAGCTTTCTTT. Translated: CASSLGKGEAFF.

The chain uses TRBV7-6 and TRBJ1-2; TRBD1 matches at 8 bases. CDR1 and CDR2 from the germline V gene are SGHVS and FNYEAQ. This CDR3 spans 14 amino acids. Trimming cost V 5 bases and J 6 bases; bases outside gene matches: 8. The CDR3 region has the DNA TGTGCCAGCAGCCAAAGCTACAGGGGGGATGGCTACACCTTC. It codes for CASSQSYRGDGYTF.

The gene calls are TRBV6-1 and TRBJ1-2; TRBD1 matches 9 bases. V was pared by 6 bases and J by 4 bases, with 9 bases of the junction left unmatched. Germline V lookup: CDR1 MNHNS, CDR2 SASEGT. The CDR3 is 15 residues long. The CDR3 nucleotides read TGTGCCAGCAGGAGACCGGGACAGGGCACCTATGGCTACACCTTC. This gives the protein CASRRPGQGTYGYTF.

This rearrangement joins TRBV6-5 to TRBJ1-2, with D perhaps matching TRBD1 (6 bases). The CDR3 is 12 residues long. Germline V gene sequence: CDR1 MNHEY, CDR2 SVGAGI. Trimming shortened V by 6 bases and J by 6 bases, and 11 bases separated the two germline ends. CDR3 in DNA: TGTGCCAGCAGGGGACAAGAGGATGGCTACACCTTC. Translated: CASRGQEDGYTF.

In its sample, this clone was seen once. V usage is TRBV4-2 and J usage is TRBJ2-7; D is unresolved. Germline CDR1 and CDR2: LGHNA and YNFKEQ. CDR3 length equals 14 residues. V gave up 0 bases and J gave up 4 bases, with 10 bases separating them. CDR3 region: CASSQDRNFYEQYF. CDR3 coding DNA: TGTGCCAGCAGCCAAGATCGGAACTTTTACGAGCAGTACTTC.

This clone has just one count. Germline is not matched at one junction end, which may reflect a read error. The rearrangement uses TRBV6-4 and TRBJ1-6; tentative D call: TRBD1 (6 bases). This CDR3 contains 16 residues. CDR1 is MRHNA and CDR2 is SNTAGT in the germline V gene. The CDR3 DNA follows: TGTGCCAGCAGTTACTCCCAGGGGTCGTTGGAGTCACCCCTCCACTTT. It codes for CASSYSQGSLESPLHF.

This clone was seen once. The chain links TRBV7-9 to TRBJ1-4; weak D call: TRBD1 (5 bases). Trimming cost V 5 bases and J 8 bases, with 18 bases left between them. CDR1 and CDR2 (germline): SEHNR, FQNEAQ (reference sequence). There are 15 residues in the CDR3. In DNA form, the CDR3 reads TGTGCCAGCAGCCCCCCGTGGGGGGAACGCGAAAAACTGTTTTTT. Its translation: CASSPPWGEREKLFF.

In this sample, this clone turned up once. The chain links TRBV28 to TRBJ1-5; 9 bases map to TRBD1. This CDR3 contains 14 residues. Losses at the gene ends were 8 bases for V and 7 bases for J; bases not matched to a gene: 9. Germline V gives CDR1 MDHEN, CDR2 SYDVKM. DNA of the CDR3: TGTGCCAGCCGGAGTACAGGGGGCGGACAGCCCCAGCATTTT. It encodes CASRSTGGGQPQHF.

The chain recombines TRBV6-1 with TRBJ1-2; maybe TRBD1 (5 bases). Deletions cut 6 bases from V and 3 bases from J, with 17 bases between. The V gene's germline CDR1 is MNHNS and CDR2 SASEGT. The CDR3 is 15 amino acids. Here the CDR3 DNA reads TGTGCCAGCAGCCCACTAGGAGACAGTGACTATGGCTACACCTTC. This codes for CASSPLGDSDYGYTF.

The chain couples TRBV10-3 to TRBJ2-7, with 10 positions matching TRBD2. The trim removed 2 bases at V and 6 bases at J, leaving 4 bases unmatched. The CDR3 covers 14 residues. Germline loops: CDR1 ENHRY, CDR2 SYGVKD. This chain's CDR3 is CAISEVAGGFEQYF. Here the CDR3 DNA reads TGTGCCATCAGTGAGGTAGCGGGGGGTTTCGAGCAGTACTTC.

The chain uses TRBV6-5 and TRBJ1-3; tentatively, D is TRBD1 (5 bases). The CDR3 runs to 14 residues. Germline lookup yields CDR1 MNHEY and CDR2 SVGAGI. V lost 6 bases and J lost 1, with 10 bases in between. In nucleotides, the CDR3 is TGTGCCAGCAGAGGGGTTGGGTCTGGAAACACCATATATTTT. Its protein is CASRGVGSGNTIYF.